The present entry profiles one T cell receptor (beta chain) with its context. Its antigen is unknown. The CDR3 length is 12 residues. Germline lookup yields CDR1 MDHEN and CDR2 SYDVKM. The data originate from a study of beta chain features in type 1 diabetes. It was via CD45RO/CCR7/CD25/CD127/CD95/CD27 that CD4+ naive, central memory, regulatory and stem cell-like memory cells were sorted. What was sequenced were expressed TCRB transcripts, since all of the isolated RNA had been reverse transcribed. This table comes from immunoSEQ multiplex PCR, and its TCRdb copy is limited to in-frame clones, with some not included. Among tens of thousands of clones listed, under 75% were seen once. Study outcomes and limitations: Moderately but significantly shorter TCRB CDR3s were found in Type 1 diabetes patients in all four CD4+ subsets.

The TCR originated in a man younger than 30 with type 1 diabetes. The specimen sequenced was Tregs from blood. The genes are TRBV28 and TRBJ2-3; D call uncertain. The CDR3 DNA sequence: TGTGCTGTTTGCGCGATCACAGATACGCAGTATTTT. Its protein product is CAVCAITDTQYF.